This record covers a single TCR beta chain. Participant reports of clinical history set cohort assignment. Cohort 3 donors counted as recovered after two negative PCRs, clearance, or resolved symptoms. Clones were sequenced by immunoSEQ multiplex PCR, and TCRdb holds only the in-frame ones, with some missing. The sample shows over 150,000 clones, more than 65% of them seen only once. This specimen comes from a study of blood T cell repertoires in COVID-19. The sequence was obtained from a middle-aged man who had recovered from COVID-19. The sample taken for sequencing was PBMCs or T cells enriched from blood (not recorded which).

CDR3 residues: CSALSSYGYTF. The CDR3, as DNA: TGCAGTGCTCTAAGTAGCTATGGCTACACCTTC. The rearrangement links TRBV20-1 to TRBJ1-2; D is ambiguous. Germline V gene sequence: CDR1 DFQATT, CDR2 SNEGSKA (reference sequence). The CDR3 extends over 11 amino acids. V was cut by 5 bases and J by 4 bases, with 8 bases left in between.